Listed below are T cell receptor beta chains from one sample, sequenced in a study of Graves' ophthalmopathy and Graves' hyperthyroidism. In TCRdb, the multiplex PCR reads were re-called with MiXCR into one record per CDR3 protein. The sample lists about 220,000 distinct CDR3 sequences, under 25% seen once, with under 55% in the top ten. The specimen was peripheral blood. The receptors shown here come from a woman in her forties or fifties with Graves' ophthalmopathy. The CDR3 runs from the conserved cysteine through the conserved F or W. D genes are given only for firm matches. A clone size is listed for some rows: how often the clone was seen (once, few, many), or a class if it is expanded.

>many|TRBJ1-2|TRBV29-1|NA
TGCAGCCCTAATGGCTACACCTTC
CSPNGYTF
>few|TRBJ2-2|TRBV19|TRBD1
TGTGCCAGTAGTCGGACAGGGGTCGTGGTCACCGGGGAGCTGTTTTTT
CASSRTGVVVTGELFF
>NA|TRBJ2-5|TRBV10-3|TRBD1
TGTGCCATCAGTGAACGACAGGGGGCGAGGGGGGAGACCCAGTACTTC
CAISERQGARGETQYF
>many|TRBJ1-1|TRBV7-9|NA
TGTGCCAGCAGCCCCCACGGGGCTGAAGCTTTCTTT
CASSPHGAEAFF
>many|TRBJ2-7|TRBV20-1|TRBD2
TGCAGTGCTAGAGATCGGGGGGCCTACGAGCAGTACTTC
CSARDRGAYEQYF
>NA|TRBJ2-7|TRBV7-2|TRBD1
TGTGCCAGCAGCCCAACAGGACAGGGGAACTACGAGCAGTACTTC
CASSPTGQGNYEQYF
>NA|TRBJ2-5|TRBV19|NA
TGTGCCAGTAGTATTCCTGGGGGCCGGGAGACCCAGTACTTC
CASSIPGGRETQYF
>few|TRBJ2-5|TRBV9|NA
TGTGCCAGCAGCGCGAGAGGCGGGACCCAGTACTTC
CASSARGGTQYF
>few|TRBJ2-7|TRBV27|TRBD1
TGTGCCAGCAGTCAGAACCGCGCTGGGACAGGGGTCGAAGAGCAGTACTTC
CASSQNRAGTGVEEQYF
>NA|TRBJ2-5|TRBV28|TRBD1
TGTGCCAGCCTACAGGGGATCCAAGAGACCCAGTACTTC
CASLQGIQETQYF
>many|TRBJ1-1|TRBV28|NA
TGTGCCAGCAGTCGAGGGACCTTCATGAACACTGAAGCTTTCTTT
CASSRGTFMNTEAFF
>once|TRBJ2-5|TRBV24-1|NA
TGTGCCACCAGTGATTTATCGGTCGGGCAGAAAGAGACCCAGTACTTC
CATSDLSVGQKETQYF
>many|TRBJ1-5|TRBV6-5|NA
TGTGCCAGCAGTTTGGGGGCGGGGGGCAATCAGCCCCAGCATTTT
CASSLGAGGNQPQHF
>few|TRBJ1-5|TRBV5-1|NA
TGCGCCAGCAGCTTGTCGGGGAAGGGGCCCCAGCATTTT
CASSLSGKGPQHF
>many|TRBJ1-2|TRBV7-2|NA
TGTGCCAGCAGCTCAAGGGACTATGGCTACACCTTC
CASSSRDYGYTF
>many|TRBJ1-6|TRBV30|NA
TGTGCCTGGAGTGAAGGGACGGGGAATTCACCCCTCCACTTT
CAWSEGTGNSPLHF
>many|TRBJ2-7|TRBV20-1|NA
TGCAGTGCCCCTACTAGTACCGAGCAGTACTTC
CSAPTSTEQYF
>many|TRBJ2-7|TRBV6-1|NA
TGTGCCAGCAGTCCACGAGGGGGGCAGGGGCAGCAGTACTTC
CASSPRGGQGQQYF
>many|TRBJ2-7|TRBV4-2|NA
TGTGCCAGCAGCCAAGTTGAATCTACCGAGCAGTACTTC
CASSQVESTEQYF
>many|TRBJ1-5|TRBV15|NA
TGTGCCACCAGCAGGCAAAACGGGCAGCCCCAGCATTTT
CATSRQNGQPQHF
>NA|TRBJ2-7|TRBV9|TRBD2
TGTGCCAGCAGCGTGTCCGATAGCGGGGGCTCCTACGAGCAGTACTTC
CASSVSDSGGSYEQYF
>many|TRBJ1-6|TRBV27|TRBD1
TGTGCCAGCAGTTCGACAGGGCCCCTCCACTTT
CASSSTGPLHF
>NA|TRBJ1-1|TRBV6-1|NA
TGTGCCAGCAGTGATCAAGGACAGAACACTGAAGCTTTCTTT
CASSDQGQNTEAFF
>many|TRBJ2-6|TRBV30|NA
TGTGCCTGGAGTTTTGGGGCCAACGTCCTGACTTTC
CAWSFGANVLTF
>many|TRBJ2-7|TRBV24-1|TRBD1
TGTGCCACCAGTGACCGGGACAGGGGTACCGACGAGCAGTACTTC
CATSDRDRGTDEQYF
>many|TRBJ1-2|TRBV29-1|NA
TGCAGCGTTGAGTCGTCGCCCCCTAACTATGGCTACACCTTC
CSVESSPPNYGYTF
>NA|TRBJ1-3|TRBV20-1|NA
TGCAGTGCTAGAGTCCCGGGGGGACTCAACTCTGGAAACACCATATATTTT
CSARVPGGLNSGNTIYF
>many|TRBJ1-3|TRBV6-5|NA
TGTGCCAGCAGTCGACTGGGGAATGGAAACACCATATATTTT
CASSRLGNGNTIYF
>many|TRBJ2-7|TRBV30|NA
TGTGCCTGGGGACGTTCCGGGGCCGGAGCCTACGAGCAGTACTTC
CAWGRSGAGAYEQYF
>many|TRBJ2-6|TRBV12-3/TRBV12-4|NA
TGTGCCAGCAGTTCGGGGGTGTCTGGGGCCAACGTCCTGACTTTC
CASSSGVSGANVLTF
>many|TRBJ2-2|TRBV12-3/TRBV12-4|NA
TGTGCCAGCAGTTTAATTAGGCGGGCGTACACCGGGGAGCTGTTTTTT
CASSLIRRAYTGELFF
>many|TRBJ1-3|TRBV6-1|NA
TGTGCCAGCAGTGAAGTGTCCAGGGTAGCTGGAAACACCATATATTTT
CASSEVSRVAGNTIYF
>many|TRBJ1-1|TRBV27|NA
TGTGCCAGCAGAGAACGGCGGGTGAACACTGAAGCTTTCTTT
CASRERRVNTEAFF
>many|TRBJ2-2|TRBV9|TRBD2
TGTGCCAGCAGCGTAGCCAGCGGGAGACAAGTCGGGGAGCTGTTTTTT
CASSVASGRQVGELFF
>many|TRBJ1-1|TRBV6-1|TRBD1
TGTGCCAGCACGACAGGGGAGGTCACTGAAGCTTTCTTT
CASTTGEVTEAFF
>many|TRBJ1-5|TRBV6-5|NA
TGTGCCAGCACGCGGGGTCATAGCGGCAATCAGCCCCAGCATTTT
CASTRGHSGNQPQHF
>many|TRBJ2-2|TRBV12-3/TRBV12-4|NA
TGTGCCAGCAGTCTAGCGAGGGGCACGAACACCGGGGAGCTGTTTTTT
CASSLARGTNTGELFF